These T cell receptor beta chains were read from a single sample in a study of early T cells in non-severe SARS-CoV-2 infection. In TCRdb, the 5' RACE reads were re-called with MiXCR into one record per CDR3 protein. The data show roughly 51,000 distinct CDR3 sequences, 6.5% seen once. The sample was whole blood, taken at baseline. These TCRs come from an adult who was a healthcare worker with PCR-confirmed SARS-CoV-2 infection or an uninfected control (not recorded which). The CDR3 runs from the conserved cysteine through the conserved F or W. The D gene is left open where the match is weak. The size entry is marked missing in some rows and otherwise reads once, few, many or a size class.

abundance,d_gene,j_gene,v_gene,CDR3nt,CDR3aa
NA,NA,TRBJ2-2,TRBV5-1,TGCGCCAGCAGCTTGGCTGGGAACACCGGGGAGCTGTTTTTT,CASSLAGNTGELFF
NA,NA,TRBJ1-1,TRBV7-2,TGTGCCAGCAGTCACCCGACAGCTATGAACACTGAAGCTTTCTTT,CASSHPTAMNTEAFF
many,TRBD1,TRBJ1-5,TRBV19,TGTGCCAGTAGTATAATTAGGACAGGGGGCGGTCAGCCCCAGCATTTT,CASSIIRTGGGQPQHF
few,NA,TRBJ2-1,TRBV7-9,TGTGCCAGCCGCGCCGGGACTGACGCTAATGAGCAGTTCTTC,CASRAGTDANEQFF
NA,NA,TRBJ2-1,TRBV7-2,TGTGCCAGCAGCTTAGAGTGGAGCTCCTACAATGAGCAGTTCTTC,CASSLEWSSYNEQFF
few,NA,TRBJ2-3,TRBV6-2/TRBV6-3,TGTGCCAGCAGCGTAAGACCAGATACGCAGTATTTT,CASSVRPDTQYF
many,NA,TRBJ1-1,TRBV7-6,TGTGCCAGCAGCGGTGGGCGGGGGACGAACACTGAAGCTTTCTTT,CASSGGRGTNTEAFF
few,NA,TRBJ2-3,TRBV10-2,TGCGCCAGCAGTATAGATTACCGCACAGATACGCAGTATTTT,CASSIDYRTDTQYF
many,TRBD2,TRBJ2-1,TRBV13,TGTGCCAGCAGCTTAGACCTAGCGGGGTTCAGGAATGAGCAGTTCTTC,CASSLDLAGFRNEQFF
many,NA,TRBJ2-2,TRBV11-3,TGTGCCAGCAGCCCACTTAAAACTTACACCGGGGAGCTGTTTTTT,CASSPLKTYTGELFF
many,NA,TRBJ2-3,TRBV7-2,TGTGCCAGCAGCCCCGTCACTCCACCAGGAGATACGCAGTATTTT,CASSPVTPPGDTQYF
many,TRBD1,TRBJ2-5,TRBV6-4,TGTGCCAGCAGTGACTCCGGGACAGGGATGGAGTATCAAGAGACCCAGTACTTC,CASSDSGTGMEYQETQYF
NA,TRBD2,TRBJ2-7,TRBV5-1,TGCGCCAGCAGCGCTCTAGCGGGGGCCTCCTACGAGCAGTACTTC,CASSALAGASYEQYF
many,NA,TRBJ1-1,TRBV10-3,TGTGCCATCAGTGACGGGGGAATGAACACTGAAGCTTTCTTT,CAISDGGMNTEAFF
many,NA,TRBJ1-1,TRBV18,TGTGCCAGCTCACCACGGACAATCGGGGACACTGAAGCTTTCTTT,CASSPRTIGDTEAFF
many,TRBD1,TRBJ2-7,TRBV14,TGTGCCAGCAGCCAAGCTCAGGGGGTTCGCTACGAGCAGTACTTC,CASSQAQGVRYEQYF
many,NA,TRBJ2-3,TRBV20-1,TGCAGTGCTAGGACAGGGAGGGGGACAGATACGCAGTATTTT,CSARTGRGTDTQYF
NA,NA,TRBJ2-3,TRBV7-2,TGTGCCAGCAGCCCGGGACTTCAGTGGGGAGATACGCAGTATTTT,CASSPGLQWGDTQYF
many,NA,TRBJ1-3,TRBV7-6,TGTGCCAGCAGCTTAACTGATCGCTCTGGAAACACCATATATTTT,CASSLTDRSGNTIYF
NA,NA,TRBJ2-1,TRBV6-2/TRBV6-3,TGTGCCAGCAGTCATTCCCGGGCCCCGAGGCAGTTCTTC,CASSHSRAPRQFF
many,TRBD1,TRBJ1-3,TRBV4-3,TGCGCCAGCAGCCAGTTAATGCAGGGGGCGAACACCATATATTTT,CASSQLMQGANTIYF
many,NA,TRBJ1-4,TRBV20-1,TGCAGTGCTAGAGATGGCACCGCAACTAATGAAAAACTGTTTTTT,CSARDGTATNEKLFF
many,TRBD1,TRBJ1-1,TRBV10-1,TGCGCCACCGACCTCCTCCGGGACAGGGAGGTCTGGGCTTTCTTT,CATDLLRDREVWAFF
many,NA,TRBJ2-2,TRBV6-5,TGTGCCAGCAGCCAAGGGACCACCGGGGAGCTGTTTTTT,CASSQGTTGELFF
many,TRBD1,TRBJ1-2,TRBV20-1,TGCAGTGCTTACCGGGGCAGGGGGAGGATGAAGGATGGCTACACCTTC,CSAYRGRGRMKDGYTF
NA,NA,TRBJ1-1,TRBV27,TGTGCCAGCAGTCCCCGATGGAACACTGAAGCTTTCTTT,CASSPRWNTEAFF
NA,NA,TRBJ2-5,TRBV6-2/TRBV6-3,TGTGCCAGCAGTTACAGGAACCAAGAGACCCAGTACTTC,CASSYRNQETQYF
NA,TRBD1,TRBJ1-5,TRBV7-6,TGTGCCAGCAGCGGACAGGGGGGCAATCAGCCCCAGCATTTT,CASSGQGGNQPQHF
few,NA,TRBJ2-5,TRBV24-1,TGTGCCACCAGTGACACTGGGACCGGTGAGACCCAGTACTTC,CATSDTGTGETQYF
NA,NA,TRBJ2-3,TRBV10-3,TGTGCCATCGGAAGCGGGTCCCACGACCAGCAGTATTTT,CAIGSGSHDQQYF
NA,TRBD2,TRBJ2-2,TRBV19,TGTGCCAGTAGTATACCCGGGGGGGGTAACACCGGGGAGCTGTTTTTT,CASSIPGGGNTGELFF
many,NA,TRBJ1-3,TRBV7-9,TGTGCCAGCAGCCCTCCATGGACAGCGAGCTCTGGAAACACCATATATTTT,CASSPPWTASSGNTIYF
few,NA,TRBJ2-3,TRBV10-2,TGCGCCAGCACGGGATACACAGATACGCAGTATTTT,CASTGYTDTQYF
many,NA,TRBJ2-5,TRBV5-6,TGTGCCAGCAGCTTCCTCACGCGGACAGCTGCGGAGACCCAGTACTTC,CASSFLTRTAAETQYF
NA,NA,TRBJ2-2,TRBV7-2,TGTGCCAGCAGTATAGACAGCCAGCACCGGGGAATTTTTGTGCTGTTTTTT,CASSIDSQHRGIFVLFF
few,NA,TRBJ1-2,TRBV27,TGTGCCAGCAGTTTAAAAGGAGGCTACACCTTC,CASSLKGGYTF
NA,TRBD1,TRBJ2-3,TRBV7-2,TGTGCCAGCAGCTTAGTCCCAGGGGGCGGATCCACCACAGATACGCAGTATTTT,CASSLVPGGGSTTDTQYF
few,NA,TRBJ2-2,TRBV29-1,TGCAGCGTTGGGTGGCCGGAGGACGGGGAGCTGTTTTTT,CSVGWPEDGELFF
many,NA,TRBJ1-2,TRBV4-3,TGCGCCAGCAGCCAAGGGGGGCACTATGGCTACACCTTC,CASSQGGHYGYTF
many,NA,TRBJ2-1,TRBV28,TGTGCCAGCAGTTCCTCGAGGCGTGTCCATGAGCAGTTCTTC,CASSSSRRVHEQFF
many,NA,TRBJ2-2,TRBV5-8,TGTGCCAGCAACGGACGGTCGAACACCGGGGAGCTGTTTTTT,CASNGRSNTGELFF
many,NA,TRBJ2-7,TRBV11-2,TGTGCCAGCAGCTTAACCGCCAGGGGCAACGAGCAGTACTTC,CASSLTARGNEQYF
NA,NA,TRBJ1-5,TRBV29-1,TGCAGCGTCAGAGGGAGCAATCAGCCCCAGCATTTT,CSVRGSNQPQHF
NA,TRBD1,TRBJ2-1,TRBV7-9,TGTGCCAGCAGCTGGGGACAGGGGATAGCAGATGAGCAGTTCTTC,CASSWGQGIADEQFF
NA,NA,TRBJ2-7,TRBV7-6,TGTGCCAGCAGCTTAGAGGGGAGTAAAGACGAGCAGTACTTC,CASSLEGSKDEQYF
many,TRBD1,TRBJ2-4,TRBV19,TGTGCCAGTACAGAAACAGGGGCGATTGGTAACATTCAGTACTTC,CASTETGAIGNIQYF
many,NA,TRBJ2-1,TRBV18,TGTGCCAGCTCACCACGACAGGTTAACAATGAGCAGTTCTTC,CASSPRQVNNEQFF
NA,TRBD1,TRBJ2-3,TRBV7-9,TGTGCCAGCAGCCCCGGGGGACAGGGTGACACAGATACGCAGTATTTT,CASSPGGQGDTDTQYF
many,TRBD2,TRBJ2-7,TRBV6-5,TGTGCCAGCAGCCCCGGACTAGCGGGCTACGAGCAGTACTTC,CASSPGLAGYEQYF
many,NA,TRBJ1-5,TRBV10-3,TGTGCCATCAGTGAGACACAGGTGCCCAATCAGCCCCAGCATTTT,CAISETQVPNQPQHF
NA,TRBD1,TRBJ2-2,TRBV6-2/TRBV6-3,TGTGCCAGCAGAAGGGACAGATCGAACACCGGGGAGCTGTTTTTT,CASRRDRSNTGELFF
few,NA,TRBJ2-7,TRBV12-3/TRBV12-4,TGTGCCAGCAGTGCAGGGGAGAGATCCTACGAGCAGTACTTC,CASSAGERSYEQYF
many,TRBD2,TRBJ2-1,TRBV4-3,TGCGCCAGCAGCTTAAAGCGGGGAGGGCATTACAATGAGCAGTTCTTC,CASSLKRGGHYNEQFF